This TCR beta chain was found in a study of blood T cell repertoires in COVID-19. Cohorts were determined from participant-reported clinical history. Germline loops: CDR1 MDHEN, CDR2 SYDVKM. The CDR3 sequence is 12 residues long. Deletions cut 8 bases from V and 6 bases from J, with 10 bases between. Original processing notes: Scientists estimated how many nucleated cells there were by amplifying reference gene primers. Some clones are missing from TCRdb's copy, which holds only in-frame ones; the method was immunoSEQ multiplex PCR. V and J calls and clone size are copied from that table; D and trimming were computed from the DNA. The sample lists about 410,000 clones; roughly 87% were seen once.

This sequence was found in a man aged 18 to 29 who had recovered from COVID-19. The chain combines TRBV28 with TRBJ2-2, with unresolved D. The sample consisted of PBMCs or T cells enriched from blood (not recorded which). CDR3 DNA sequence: TGTGCCAGCCTGGGCGCTGCCGGGGAGCTGTTTTTT. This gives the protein CASLGAAGELFF.